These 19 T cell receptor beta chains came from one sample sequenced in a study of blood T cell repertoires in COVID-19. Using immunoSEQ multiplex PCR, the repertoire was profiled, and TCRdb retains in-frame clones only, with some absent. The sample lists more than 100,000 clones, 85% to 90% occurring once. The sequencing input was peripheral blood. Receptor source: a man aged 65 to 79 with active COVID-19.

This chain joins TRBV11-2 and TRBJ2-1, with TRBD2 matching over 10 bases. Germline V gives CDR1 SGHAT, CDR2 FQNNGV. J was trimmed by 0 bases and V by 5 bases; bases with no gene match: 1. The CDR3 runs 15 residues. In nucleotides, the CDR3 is TGTGCCAGCAGCCGGACTAGCGGCTCCTACAATGAGCAGTTCTTC. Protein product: CASSRTSGSYNEQFF.

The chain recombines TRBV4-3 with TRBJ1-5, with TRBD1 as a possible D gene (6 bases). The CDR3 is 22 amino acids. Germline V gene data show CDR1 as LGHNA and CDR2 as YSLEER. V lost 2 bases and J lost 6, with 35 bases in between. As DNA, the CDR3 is TGCGCCAGCAGCCAACGAACAGGGAAGAGGGGGTCCAGAAGGGCCCATCGTCAGCCCCAGCATTTT. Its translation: CASSQRTGKRGSRRAHRQPQHF.

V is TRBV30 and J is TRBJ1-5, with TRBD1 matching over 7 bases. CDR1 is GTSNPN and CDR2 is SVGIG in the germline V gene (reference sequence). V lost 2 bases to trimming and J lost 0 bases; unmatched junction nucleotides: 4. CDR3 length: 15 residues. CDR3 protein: CAWSRGQNSNQPQHF. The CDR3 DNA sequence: TGTGCCTGGAGTCGGGGACAGAATAGCAATCAGCCCCAGCATTTT. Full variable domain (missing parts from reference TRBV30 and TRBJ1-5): SQTIHQWPATLVQPVGSPLSLECTVEGTSNPNLYWYRQAAGRGLQLLFYSVGIGQISSEVPQNLSASRPQDRQFILSSKKLLLSDSGFYLCAWSRGQNSNQPQHFGDGTRLSIL.

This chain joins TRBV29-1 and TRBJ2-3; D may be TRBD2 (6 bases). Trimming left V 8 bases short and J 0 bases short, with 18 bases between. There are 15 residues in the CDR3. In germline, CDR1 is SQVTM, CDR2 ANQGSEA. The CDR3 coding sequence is TGCAGCATCGATGGTGGTAGCGGAAGCACAGATACGCAGTATTTT. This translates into CSIDGGSGSTDTQYF.

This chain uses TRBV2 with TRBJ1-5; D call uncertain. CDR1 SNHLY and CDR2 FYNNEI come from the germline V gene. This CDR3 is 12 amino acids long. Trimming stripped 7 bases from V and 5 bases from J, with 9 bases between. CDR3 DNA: TGTGCCAGCACCCGCGATGATCAGCCCCAGCATTTT. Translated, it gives CASTRDDQPQHF.

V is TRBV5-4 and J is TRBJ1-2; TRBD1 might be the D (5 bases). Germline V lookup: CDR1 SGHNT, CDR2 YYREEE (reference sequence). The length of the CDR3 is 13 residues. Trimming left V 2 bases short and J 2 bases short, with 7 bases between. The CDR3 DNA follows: TGTGCCAGCAGCTTCCCAGGGAACTATGGCTACACCTTC. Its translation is CASSFPGNYGYTF.

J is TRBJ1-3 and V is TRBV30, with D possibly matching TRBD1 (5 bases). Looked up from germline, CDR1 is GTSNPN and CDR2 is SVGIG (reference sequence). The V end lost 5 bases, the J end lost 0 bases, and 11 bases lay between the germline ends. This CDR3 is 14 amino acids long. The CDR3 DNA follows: TGTGCCTGGGGTAGACAGAGCTCTGGAAACACCATATATTTT. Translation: CAWGRQSSGNTIYF.

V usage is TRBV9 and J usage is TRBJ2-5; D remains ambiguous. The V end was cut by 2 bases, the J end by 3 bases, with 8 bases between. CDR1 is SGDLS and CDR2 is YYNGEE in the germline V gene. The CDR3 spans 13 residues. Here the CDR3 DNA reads TGTGCCAGCAGCGTGCAGGTGAAAGAGACCCAGTACTTC. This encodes CASSVQVKETQYF.

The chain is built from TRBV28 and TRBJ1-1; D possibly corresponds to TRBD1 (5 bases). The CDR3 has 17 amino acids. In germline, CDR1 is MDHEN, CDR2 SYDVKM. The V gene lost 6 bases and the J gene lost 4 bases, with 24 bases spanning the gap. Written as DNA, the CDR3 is TGTGCCAGCAGCCTCGACAGTTCGGCAGGTATGGGCACTGAAGCTTTCTTT. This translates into CASSLDSSAGMGTEAFF.

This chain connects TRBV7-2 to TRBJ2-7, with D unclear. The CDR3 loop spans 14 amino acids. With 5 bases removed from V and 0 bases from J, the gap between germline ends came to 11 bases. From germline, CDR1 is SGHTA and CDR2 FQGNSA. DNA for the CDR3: TGTGCCAGCAGCATAGGAGCGAGCTCCTACGAGCAGTACTTC. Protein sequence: CASSIGASSYEQYF. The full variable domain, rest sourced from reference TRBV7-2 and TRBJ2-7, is GAGVSQSPSNKVTEKGKDVELRCDPISGHTALYWYRQSLGQGLEFLIYFQGNSAPDKSGLPSDRFSAERTGGSVSTLTIQRTQQEDSAVYLCASSIGASSYEQYFGPGTRLTVT.

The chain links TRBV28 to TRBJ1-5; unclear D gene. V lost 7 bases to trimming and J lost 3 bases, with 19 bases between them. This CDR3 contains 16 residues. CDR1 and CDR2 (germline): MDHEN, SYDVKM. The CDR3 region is CASTHQRPGNNQPQHF. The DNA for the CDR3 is TGTGCCAGCACCCATCAAAGGCCAGGAAACAATCAGCCCCAGCATTTT.

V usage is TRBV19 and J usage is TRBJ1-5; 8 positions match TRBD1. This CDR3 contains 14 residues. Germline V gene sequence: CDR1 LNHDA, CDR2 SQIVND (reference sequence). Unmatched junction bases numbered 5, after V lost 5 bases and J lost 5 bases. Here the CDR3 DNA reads TGTGCCAGTAGTGGGGACAGGTTCTATCAGCCCCAGCATTTT. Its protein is CASSGDRFYQPQHF.

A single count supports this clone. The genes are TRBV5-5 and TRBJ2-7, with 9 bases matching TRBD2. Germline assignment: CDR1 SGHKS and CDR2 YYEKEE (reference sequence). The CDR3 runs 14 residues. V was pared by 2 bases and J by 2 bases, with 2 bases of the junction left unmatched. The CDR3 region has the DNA TGTGCCAGCAGCTTCGCTAGCGGGACCTACGAGCAGTACTTC. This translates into CASSFASGTYEQYF.

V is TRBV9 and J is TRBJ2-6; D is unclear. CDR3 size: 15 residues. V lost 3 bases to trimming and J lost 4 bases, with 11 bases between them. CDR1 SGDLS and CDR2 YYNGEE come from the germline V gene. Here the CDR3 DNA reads TGTGCCAGCAGCGCCCTGTCGAGCGGGGCCAACGTCCTGACTTTC. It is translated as CASSALSSGANVLTF.

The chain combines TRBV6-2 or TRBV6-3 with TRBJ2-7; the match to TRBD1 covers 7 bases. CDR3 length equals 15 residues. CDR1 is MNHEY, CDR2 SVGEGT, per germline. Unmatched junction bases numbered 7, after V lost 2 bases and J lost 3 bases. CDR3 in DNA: TGTGCCAGCAGTTACGACAGGGAAGAGGGCTACGAGCAGTACTTC. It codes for CASSYDREEGYEQYF.

The CDR3 is CASSERGNSNQPQHF. The CDR3 DNA sequence: TGTGCCAGCAGTGAAAGGGGTAATAGCAATCAGCCCCAGCATTTT. V is TRBV2 and J is TRBJ1-5, with D possibly being TRBD1 (5 bases). This CDR3 is 15 amino acids long. Per the germline V gene, CDR1 is SNHLY and CDR2 is FYNNEI. The ends were cut back, 2 bases at V and 0 bases at J, with 8 bases in the middle.

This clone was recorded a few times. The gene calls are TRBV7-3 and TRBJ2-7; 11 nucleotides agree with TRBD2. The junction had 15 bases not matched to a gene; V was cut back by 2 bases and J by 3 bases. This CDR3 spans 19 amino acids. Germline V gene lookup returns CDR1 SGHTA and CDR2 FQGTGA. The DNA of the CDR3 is TGTGCCAGCAGCTTACCCAAAACTGAACTAGCGGGAGAATTCTACGAGCAGTACTTC. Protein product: CASSLPKTELAGEFYEQYF.

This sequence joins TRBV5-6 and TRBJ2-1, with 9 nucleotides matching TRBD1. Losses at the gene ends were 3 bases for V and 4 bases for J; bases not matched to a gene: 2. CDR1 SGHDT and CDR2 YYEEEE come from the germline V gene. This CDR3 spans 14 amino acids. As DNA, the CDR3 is TGTGCCAGCAGCTCCGGACAGGGGTACAATGAGCAGTTCTTC. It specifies CASSSGQGYNEQFF.

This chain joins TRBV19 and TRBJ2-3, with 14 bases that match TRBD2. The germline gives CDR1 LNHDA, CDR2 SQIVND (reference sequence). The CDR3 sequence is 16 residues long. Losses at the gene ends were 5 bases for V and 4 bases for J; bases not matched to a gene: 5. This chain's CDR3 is CASSPSTSGRADTQYF. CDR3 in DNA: TGTGCCAGTAGTCCATCGACTAGCGGGAGGGCAGATACGCAGTATTTT.